The 8 T cell receptor beta chains below come from one sample, sequenced in a study of shared clonotypes between healthy human individuals. Method: immunoSEQ multiplex PCR; TCRdb's copy keeps in-frame clones and lacks some. The data hold over 2 million clones, with 95% observed a single time. The sequencing sample was made of naive CD4+ T cells sorted from blood. Subset denoted: CD45RA+ positively selected. The receptor source for this set is a man aged 18 to 29 in good health.

This clone was detected only once. The chain uses TRBV5-4 and TRBJ2-5; 7 bases are shared with TRBD1. With 4 bases clipped from V and 1 base from J, the junction kept 7 bases outside the gene matches. CDR1 and CDR2 from the germline V gene are SGHNT and YYREEE (reference sequence). The CDR3 extends over 15 amino acids. CDR3 residues: CASSPGQRGQETQYF. For the CDR3, the DNA is TGTGCCAGCAGCCCGGGACAGAGGGGCCAAGAGACCCAGTACTTC.

V usage is TRBV4-1 and J usage is TRBJ2-7; 9 bases align to TRBD2. The CDR3 length is 17 residues. The V segment lost 1 base and the J segment 2 bases; nucleotides outside the gene matches: 9. Germline V gives CDR1 MGHRA, CDR2 YSYEKL. The CDR3 sequence is CASSQGPGLAGPYEQYF. In DNA, the CDR3 is TGCGCCAGCAGCCAAGGCCCGGGCCTAGCGGGGCCCTACGAGCAGTACTTC.

V is TRBV27 and J is TRBJ1-1; tentative D call: TRBD1 (5 bases). Germline V CDR1 and CDR2: MNHEY, SMNVEV (reference sequence). The CDR3 is made up of 14 amino acids. The germline V and J ends were trimmed by 5 bases and 1 base, with 11 bases remaining between them. CDR3 coding DNA: TGTGCCAGCAGTGCCGGGACGCCGAACACTGAAGCTTTCTTT. Its protein product is CASSAGTPNTEAFF.

V is TRBV5-1 and J is TRBJ2-3; the match to TRBD1 covers 7 bases. CDR1 SGHRS and CDR2 YFSETQ come from the germline V gene. The CDR3 is 14 residues long. With V trimmed by 0 bases and J by 3 bases, 1 base remained unmatched. The DNA of the CDR3 is TGCGCCAGCAGCTTGGAGACAGGGACAGATACGCAGTATTTT. Translation: CASSLETGTDTQYF.

Here the CDR3 DNA reads TGTGCCAGCAGCCAGGGAGGTATGGGGAGCCCCGGGGAGCTGTTTTTT. Translated, it gives CASSQGGMGSPGELFF. J is TRBJ2-2 and V is TRBV14, with D maybe TRBD2 (6 bases). The ends were cut back, 3 bases at V and 6 bases at J, with 17 bases in the middle. This CDR3 has 16 residues. Germline-derived CDR1 and CDR2 are SGHDN and FVKESK. Variable domain in full (rest from reference TRBV14 and TRBJ2-2): EAGVTQFPSHSVIEKGQTVTLRCDPISGHDNLYWYRRVMGKEIKFLLHFVKESKQDESGMPNNRFLAERTGGTYSTLKVQPAELEDSGVYFCASSQGGMGSPGELFFGEGSRLTVL.

For this clone: Additional DNA sequences in this sample encode the identical CDR3. CDR3 in amino acids: CAISGQGLSNQPQHF. The CDR3 nucleotides read TGTGCCATCAGCGGACAGGGTTTGAGCAATCAGCCCCAGCATTTT. This sequence joins TRBV10-3 and TRBJ1-5, with 8 positions matching TRBD1. Germline V CDR1 and CDR2: ENHRY, SYGVKD. Trimming took 6 bases from V and 1 from J; bases not matched to a gene: 5. The CDR3 sequence is 15 residues long.

The chain carries TRBV10-2 and TRBJ2-7; weak D call: TRBD1 (5 bases). Trimming removed 4 bases at V and 4 bases at J, with 23 bases between. CDR3 length: 17 amino acids. Germline CDR1 is WSHSY and CDR2 is SAAADI. CDR3 sequence: CASSGLSFLGAVYEQYF. CDR3 DNA sequence: TGCGCCAGCAGTGGACTTTCGTTCCTAGGGGCTGTATACGAGCAGTACTTC.

CDR3 loop: CASSLGGDGYEQYF. The CDR3 DNA sequence: TGTGCCAGCAGCTTAGGAGGTGACGGTTACGAGCAGTACTTC. The V call is TRBV11-3, the J call TRBJ2-7, with unresolved D. V lost 1 base to trimming and J lost 4 bases, with 11 bases between them. The germline V gene has CDR1 SGHNT and CDR2 YENEEA. This CDR3 has 14 residues.